Below are 7 T cell receptor beta chains sequenced from a single sample in a study of cytomegalovirus exposure and HLA in healthy donors. 60 Vbeta and 13 Jbeta primers were used in PCR. Assay: immunoSEQ multiplex PCR; the TCRdb copy retains only in-frame clones and omits some. The sample lists some 140,000 clones; 75% to 85% were seen once. The sequenced sample consisted of PBMCs. All receptors derive from a woman between 40 and 50 years old in good health and CMV-seropositive.

V gene TRBV6-1 combines with J gene TRBJ2-5; tentative D call: TRBD1 (6 bases). Germline loops: CDR1 MNHNS, CDR2 SASEGT. This CDR3 comprises 13 residues. Deletions cut 7 bases from V and 6 bases from J, with 15 bases between. The CDR3 region is CASKDSGGKTQYF. The CDR3 coding sequence is TGTGCCAGCAAGGACAGTGGGGGTAAGACCCAGTACTTC.

In its sample, this clone was seen once. V gene TRBV5-1 combines with J gene TRBJ1-2; 7 nucleotides line up with TRBD1. V lost 4 bases, J lost 1 base, and 7 bases stayed unmatched. Germline V CDR1 and CDR2: SGHRS, YFSETQ. The CDR3 spans 15 residues. The CDR3 is CASSVSGQSNYGYTF. The CDR3 DNA reads as TGCGCCAGCAGCGTATCGGGACAGAGTAACTATGGCTACACCTTC.

There are a few counts of this clone. V gene TRBV6-5 combines with J gene TRBJ1-1, with 7 positions matching TRBD1. Germline trimming cut 6 bases from V and 0 bases from J; bases unmatched to any gene: 4. From germline, CDR1 is MNHEY and CDR2 SVGAGI. This CDR3 is built from 14 residues. CDR3 in amino acids: CASRRTGMNTEAFF. The CDR3 nucleotides are TGTGCCAGCAGGCGGACAGGAATGAACACTGAAGCTTTCTTT.

This CDR3 is CASSLDGREQYF. CDR3 nucleotides: TGTGCCAGCAGCTTAGATGGGAGGGAGCAGTACTTC. The chain carries TRBV11-2 and TRBJ2-7, with a tentative D call TRBD2 (6 bases). V gave up 0 bases and J gave up 7 bases, with 7 bases separating them. Germline CDR1 SGHAT, CDR2 FQNNGV. The CDR3 runs 12 residues.

The rearrangement joins TRBV19 to TRBJ2-7; D remains ambiguous. The germline gives CDR1 LNHDA, CDR2 SQIVND (reference sequence). The CDR3 extends over 14 amino acids. V was clipped by 6 bases and J by 3 bases, with 15 bases between them. The CDR3 coding sequence is TGTGCCAGTAGGTCTCAGGCCGGAATCTACGAGCAGTACTTC. Translated: CASRSQAGIYEQYF.

This chain connects TRBV27 to TRBJ2-7, with TRBD1 matching 8 bases. The junction had 6 bases not matched to a gene; V was cut back by 4 bases and J by 4 bases. Germline-derived CDR1 and CDR2 are MNHEY and SMNVEV (reference sequence). CDR3 size: 14 residues. The CDR3 sequence: CASSYQGARYEQYF. In DNA, the CDR3 is TGTGCCAGCAGTTATCAGGGGGCCAGGTACGAGCAGTACTTC.

In its sample, this clone was seen a few times. This chain joins TRBV19 and TRBJ2-6, with TRBD2 matching 8 bases. The CDR3 consists of 16 residues. Looked up from germline, CDR1 is LNHDA and CDR2 is SQIVND (reference sequence). V gave up 6 bases and J gave up 11 bases; unmatched junction bases: 15. This CDR3 is CASSQPRGGGIYVLTF. The CDR3 region has the DNA TGTGCCAGTAGCCAGCCCCGGGGGGGTGGGATCTACGTCCTGACTTTC.